A selection of T cell receptor beta chains follows, all from one sample in a study of blood T cell repertoires in COVID-19. The protocol was immunoSEQ multiplex PCR, while the TCRdb copy is restricted to in-frame clones and leaves out a portion. The table includes 50,000 to 70,000 clones, more than 85% detected once. What was sequenced was peripheral blood. Every receptor here comes from a man between 60 and 75 years old with acute or convalescent COVID-19. The CDR3 runs from the conserved cysteine through the conserved F or W. Fields, in order: clone size, J gene, CDR3 length, D gene, V gene, CDR3 DNA, CDR3 protein. D genes are given only for firm matches. For some rows the clone size is stated as once, few or many, or as a class when expanded; others skip it.

. | TRBJ1-1 | 13 | TRBD1 | TRBV29-1 | TGCAGCGTTGAGGCTAACAGGGGGACTGAAGCTTTCTTT | CSVEANRGTEAFF
. | TRBJ2-2 | 15 | TRBD2 | TRBV27 | TGTGCCAGCAGGGAGACTAGCGGACACACCGGGGAGCTGTTTTTT | CASRETSGHTGELFF
. | TRBJ1-6 | 15 | . | TRBV9 | TGTGCCAGCAGCGTAGTTCCAGGGGAGAATTCACCCCTCCACTTT | CASSVVPGENSPLHF
. | TRBJ1-3 | 13 | . | TRBV19 | TGTGCCAGTAGTACAGGGGTCGGAAACACCATATATTTT | CASSTGVGNTIYF
. | TRBJ2-3 | 16 | TRBD1 | TRBV4-1 | TGCGCCAGCAGCCAAGGAGACAGGGGGCGTACAGATACGCAGTATTTT | CASSQGDRGRTDTQYF
. | TRBJ2-5 | 11 | . | TRBV6-6 | TGTGCCAGCAGTTACGGGCCCGAACAGTACTTC | CASSYGPEQYF
. | TRBJ2-7 | 13 | . | TRBV27 | TGTGCCAGCAGTTCGCAGGGTGCCTACGAGCAGTACTTC | CASSSQGAYEQYF
. | TRBJ2-5 | 15 | . | TRBV5-1 | TGCGCCAGCAGAGCGATCGGCGCCCCTCAAGAGACCCAGTACTTC | CASRAIGAPQETQYF
. | TRBJ2-3 | 16 | . | TRBV11-3 | TGTGCCAGCAGCTTAGGGTCGGACTTGATCACAGATACGCAGTATTTT | CASSLGSDLITDTQYF
. | TRBJ1-3 | 15 | . | TRBV6-5 | TGTGCCAGCAGTTACTCATCGTACTCTGGAAACACCATATATTTT | CASSYSSYSGNTIYF
once | TRBJ2-1 | 15 | TRBD2 | TRBV4-3 | TGCGCCAGCAGCCAAGGGACTAGCGGGAGAGGAGAGCAGTTCTTC | CASSQGTSGRGEQFF
. | TRBJ1-2 | 15 | . | TRBV7-2 | TGTGCCAGCAGCATAGGACAGCCATCTTACTATGGCTACACCTTC | CASSIGQPSYYGYTF
. | TRBJ1-1 | 13 | TRBD1 | TRBV29-1 | TGCAGCGTCCTTCTATACAGGGGCACTGAAGCTTTCTTT | CSVLLYRGTEAFF
. | TRBJ1-1 | 14 | . | TRBV5-5 | TGTGCCAGCACCCAGGGCTGGGTGGACACTGAAGCTTTCTTT | CASTQGWVDTEAFF
. | TRBJ2-7 | 15 | . | TRBV5-1 | TGCGCCAGCAGCCAGGGGATGAGGGGTTATGACGAGCAGTACTTC | CASSQGMRGYDEQYF
. | TRBJ2-7 | 14 | TRBD1 | TRBV5-6 | TGTGCCAGCAGCTTGGTGGGACAGGGCTACGAGCAGTACTTC | CASSLVGQGYEQYF
. | TRBJ1-1 | 13 | TRBD1 | TRBV28 | TGTGCCAGCAGTTTAAGGGGACAGTATGCCGCTTTCTTT | CASSLRGQYAAFF
. | TRBJ1-1 | 15 | . | TRBV11-2 | TGTGCCAGCAGCTTACTTGTGTTTCGGAACACTGAAGCTTTCTTT | CASSLLVFRNTEAFF
. | TRBJ1-3 | 18 | TRBD1 | TRBV5-5 | TGTGCCAGCATCCGATCCCTGACAGGGGGCTTCGGTGGAAACACCATATATTTT | CASIRSLTGGFGGNTIYF
. | TRBJ1-2 | 13 | TRBD1 | TRBV9 | TGTGCCAGCAGCGGAGGGGACAGGGACCTGCTCACCTTC | CASSGGDRDLLTF
. | TRBJ2-3 | 14 | TRBD1 | TRBV7-8 | TGTGCCACCCAGGGACAGGGGCCCCCAGATACGCAGTATTTT | CATQGQGPPDTQYF
few | TRBJ2-7 | 14 | TRBD2 | TRBV27 | TGTGCCAGCAGTCATTCCGGGACTACTAACGAGCAGTACTTC | CASSHSGTTNEQYF
once | TRBJ1-4 | 15 | TRBD1 | TRBV19 | TGTGCCAGTAGTTCGTCCGGGACAGGGGTTGAAAAACTGTTTTTT | CASSSSGTGVEKLFF
. | TRBJ1-2 | 17 | TRBD1 | TRBV2 | TGTGCCAGCAGTGAATCCCGTTCAGGGGGCGAGAGCTATGGCTACACCTTC | CASSESRSGGESYGYTF